This T cell receptor (beta chain) came from a study of shared clonotypes between healthy human individuals. About the study: The donor pool was made up of two women and three men aged 18 to 49.

In the naive CD8 group, cells lacked CD45RO and were positively selected for CCR7, so terminally differentiated effector memory CD45RA+ cells were left out. The study drew its donors from healthy HIV-negative adults without recent acute infections or vaccinations. Deep was the level at which the assay was run. Several immunoSEQ plates received, in even portions, the genomic DNA of each subset. Some clones are missing from TCRdb's copy, which holds only in-frame ones; the method was immunoSEQ multiplex PCR. The table lists around 1.9 million clones, 85% to 95% of them singletons. Germline V lookup: CDR1 MNHEY, CDR2 SVGAGI. V dropped 4 bases and J dropped 5; count of bases not matched to a gene: 7. The CDR3 is 14 residues long.

This TCR was recovered from a man aged 18-30 years in good health. Some clones in this sample may be carry-over from other donors' samples. The V gene is TRBV6-5, the J gene TRBJ2-7; 8 bases line up with TRBD1. Sequences were obtained from naive CD8+ T cells from PBMCs. CDR3 sequence (DNA): TGTGCCAGCAGTTCGTATCAGGGGGCCGACGAGCAGTACTTC. Protein: CASSSYQGADEQYF.